This TCR beta chain was identified in a study of Ad26.COV2.S vaccination and SARS-CoV-2 variants. Background on the study: Within the COV1001 Ad26.COV2.S trial arm, the donor was enrolled.

General study findings and limits: Marked by substantial breadth, spike-specific CD8+ and CD4+ T cell responses were reportedly seen after vaccination. Possibly, TCR breadth and depth analyses underestimated total T cell responses.

TCRdb's copy holds only in-frame clones and misses some; the assay was immunoSEQ multiplex PCR. The sample shows roughly 700,000 clones, roughly nine tenths of them seen only once. To note about this clone: The antigen remains unidentified.

Indicated treatment: some 20 received Ad26.COV2.S at low or high dose, single or two shots; about 5 received placebo; per-sample allocation not given. Day 63 following the first vaccine or placebo injection was when the samples were taken. This receptor was obtained from a person between 18 and 65 years old who received the Ad26.COV2.S COVID-19 vaccine or a placebo. Material: peripheral blood, obtained in a trial of Ad26.COV2.S vaccine versus placebo.

This CDR3 reads CASRGQGSYGYTF. In DNA, the CDR3 is TGTGCCAGCCGGGGACAGGGGAGCTATGGCTACACCTTC. The V call is TRBV2, the J call TRBJ1-2, with TRBD1 matching over 10 bases. Losses at the gene ends were 8 bases for V and 4 bases for J; bases not matched to a gene: 4. The CDR3 spans 13 residues. From germline, CDR1 is SNHLY and CDR2 FYNNEI.